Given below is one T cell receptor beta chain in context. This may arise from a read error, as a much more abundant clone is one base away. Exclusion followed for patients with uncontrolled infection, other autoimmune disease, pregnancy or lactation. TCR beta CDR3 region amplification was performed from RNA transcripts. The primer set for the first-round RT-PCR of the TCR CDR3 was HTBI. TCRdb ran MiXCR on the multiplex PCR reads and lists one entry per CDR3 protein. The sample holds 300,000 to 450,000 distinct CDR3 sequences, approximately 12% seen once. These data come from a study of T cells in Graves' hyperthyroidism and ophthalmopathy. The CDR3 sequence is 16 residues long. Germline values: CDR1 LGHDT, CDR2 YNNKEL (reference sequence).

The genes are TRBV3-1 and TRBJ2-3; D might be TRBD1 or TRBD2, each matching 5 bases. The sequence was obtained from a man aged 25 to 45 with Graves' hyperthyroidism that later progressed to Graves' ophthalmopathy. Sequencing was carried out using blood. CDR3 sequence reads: CANSHGWDGPTDTQYF. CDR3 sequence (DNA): TGTGCCAACAGCCACGGGTGGGACGGACCCACAGATACGCAGTATTTT.